This TCR beta chain originates from a study of T cell responses to AZD1222 COVID-19 vaccine. TCRdb keeps only in-frame clones here, not all; method: immunoSEQ multiplex PCR. Among around 160,000 clones, around 93% were seen once, and the ten largest hold less than 2%. Study-level points and caveats: Only a handful of AZD1222 recipients, about six in all, had baseline seropositivity. With two AZD1222 doses given, Spike-specific TCR breadth and depth both rose.

A word on this clone: Its target is not known.

The material sequenced was peripheral blood, taken on day 0 of AZD1222 vaccination. The receptor's source is an adult in good health.

The chain's CDR3 is CASTSGTGGLQPQHF. For the CDR3, the DNA is TGTGCCAGTACCTCCGGGACAGGGGGCTTGCAGCCCCAGCATTTT. The V and J genes are TRBV19 and TRBJ1-5, with TRBD1 matching 12 bases. The CDR3 runs to 15 residues. Germline lookup yields CDR1 LNHDA and CDR2 SQIVND (reference sequence). V lost 7 bases and J lost 7; bases outside the gene matches: 8.